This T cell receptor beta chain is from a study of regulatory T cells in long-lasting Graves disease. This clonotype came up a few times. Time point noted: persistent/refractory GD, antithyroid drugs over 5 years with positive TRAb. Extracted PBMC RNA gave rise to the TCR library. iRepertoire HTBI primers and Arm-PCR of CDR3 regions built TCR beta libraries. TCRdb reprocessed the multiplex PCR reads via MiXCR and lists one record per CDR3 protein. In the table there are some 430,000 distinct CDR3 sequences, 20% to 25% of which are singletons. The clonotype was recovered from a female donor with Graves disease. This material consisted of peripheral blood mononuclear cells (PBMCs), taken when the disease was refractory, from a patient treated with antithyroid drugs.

CDR3 loop: CASSQVGQTYEQYF. In DNA, the CDR3 is TGTGCCAGCAGCCAAGTGGGACAGACCTACGAGCAGTACTTC. The chain uses TRBV14 and TRBJ2-7, with 7 bases lining up with TRBD1. This CDR3 has 14 amino acids. The junction had 2 bases not matched to a gene; V was cut back by 1 base and J by 2 bases. Germline loops: CDR1 SGHDN, CDR2 FVKESK.